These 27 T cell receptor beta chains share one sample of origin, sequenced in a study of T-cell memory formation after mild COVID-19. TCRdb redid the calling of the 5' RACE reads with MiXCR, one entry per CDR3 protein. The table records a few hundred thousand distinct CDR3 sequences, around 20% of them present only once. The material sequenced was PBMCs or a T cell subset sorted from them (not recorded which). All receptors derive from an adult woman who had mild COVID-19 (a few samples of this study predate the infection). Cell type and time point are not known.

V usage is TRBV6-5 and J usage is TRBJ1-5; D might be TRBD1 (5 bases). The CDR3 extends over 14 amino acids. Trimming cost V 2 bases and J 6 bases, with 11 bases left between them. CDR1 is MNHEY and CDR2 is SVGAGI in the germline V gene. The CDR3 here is CASSYKTAAQPQHF. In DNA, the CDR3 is TGTGCCAGCAGTTACAAGACAGCGGCTCAGCCCCAGCATTTT.

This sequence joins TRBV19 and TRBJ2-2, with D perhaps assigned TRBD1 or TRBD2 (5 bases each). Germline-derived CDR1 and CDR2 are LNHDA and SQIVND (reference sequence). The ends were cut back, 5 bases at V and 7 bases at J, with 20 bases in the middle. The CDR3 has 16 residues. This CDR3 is CASSAYSGTAVGELFF. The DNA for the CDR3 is TGTGCCAGTAGTGCATACTCCGGGACCGCGGTCGGGGAGCTGTTTTTT.

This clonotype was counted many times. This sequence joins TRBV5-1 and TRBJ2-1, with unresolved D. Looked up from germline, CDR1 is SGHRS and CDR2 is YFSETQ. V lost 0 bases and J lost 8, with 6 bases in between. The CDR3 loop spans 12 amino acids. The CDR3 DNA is TGCGCCAGCAGCTTGGGTGGCTATGAGCAGTTCTTC. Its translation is CASSLGGYEQFF.

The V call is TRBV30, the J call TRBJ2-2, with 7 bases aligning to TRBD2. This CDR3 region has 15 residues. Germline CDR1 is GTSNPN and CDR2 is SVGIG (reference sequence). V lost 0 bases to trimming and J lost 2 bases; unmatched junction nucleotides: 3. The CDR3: CAWSVTSVNTGELFF. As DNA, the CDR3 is TGTGCCTGGAGTGTAACTAGCGTTAACACCGGGGAGCTGTTTTTT.

The CDR3: CATSSEGTGYNSEQFF. CDR3 sequence (DNA): TGTGCCACCAGCAGCGAAGGGACAGGCTACAATTCTGAGCAGTTCTTC. V and J are TRBV15 and TRBJ2-1; 8 bases are a match to TRBD1. The CDR3 spans 16 residues. The ends lost 3 bases at V and 9 bases at J; junction bases unmatched: 13. Germline V CDR1 and CDR2: LNHNV, YYDKDF (reference sequence).

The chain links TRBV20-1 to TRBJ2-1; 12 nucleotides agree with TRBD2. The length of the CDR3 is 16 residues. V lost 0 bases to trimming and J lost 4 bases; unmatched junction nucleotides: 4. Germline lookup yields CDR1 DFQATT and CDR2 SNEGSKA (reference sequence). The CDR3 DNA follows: TGCAGTGCTAGAGATCCGACTAGCGGGAGTTACAATGAGCAGTTCTTC. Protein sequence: CSARDPTSGSYNEQFF.

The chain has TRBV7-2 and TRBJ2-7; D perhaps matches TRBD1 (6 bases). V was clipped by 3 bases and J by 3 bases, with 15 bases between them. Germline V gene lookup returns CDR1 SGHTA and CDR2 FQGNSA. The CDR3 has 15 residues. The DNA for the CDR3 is TGTGCCAGCAGCTTGCAGTCCCTAGGGGGCTACGAGCAGTACTTC. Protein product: CASSLQSLGGYEQYF.

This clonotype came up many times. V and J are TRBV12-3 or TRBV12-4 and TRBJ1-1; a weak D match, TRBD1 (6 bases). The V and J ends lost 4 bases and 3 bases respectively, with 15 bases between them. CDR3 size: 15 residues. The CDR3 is CASSSHRATDTEAFF. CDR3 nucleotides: TGTGCCAGCAGTTCCCACAGGGCCACGGACACTGAAGCTTTCTTT.

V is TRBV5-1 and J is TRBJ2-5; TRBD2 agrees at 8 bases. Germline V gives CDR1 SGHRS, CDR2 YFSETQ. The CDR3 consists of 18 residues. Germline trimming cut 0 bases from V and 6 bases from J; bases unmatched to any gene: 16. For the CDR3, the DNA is TGCGCCAGCAGCTTGGGTTTTGAGCGAGCGGGGGAGAGGAAGACCCAGTACTTC. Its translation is CASSLGFERAGERKTQYF.

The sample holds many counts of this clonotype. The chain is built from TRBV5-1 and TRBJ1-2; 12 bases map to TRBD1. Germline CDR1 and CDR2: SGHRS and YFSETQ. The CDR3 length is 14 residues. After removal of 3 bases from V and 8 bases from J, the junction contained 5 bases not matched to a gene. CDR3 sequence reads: CASSSAGTGGGYTF. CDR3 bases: TGCGCCAGCAGCTCGGCCGGGACAGGGGGCGGCTACACCTTC.

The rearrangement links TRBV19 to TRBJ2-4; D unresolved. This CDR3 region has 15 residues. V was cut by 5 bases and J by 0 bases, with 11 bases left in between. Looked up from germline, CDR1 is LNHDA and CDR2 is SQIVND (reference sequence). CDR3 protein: CASSPTDLAKNIQYF. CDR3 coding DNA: TGTGCCAGTAGTCCCACAGACTTAGCCAAAAACATTCAGTACTTC. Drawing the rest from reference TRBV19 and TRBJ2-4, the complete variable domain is DGGITQSPKYLFRKEGQNVTLSCEQNLNHDAMYWYRQDPGQGLRLIYYSQIVNDFQKGDIAEGYSVSREKKESFPLTVTSAQKNPTAFYLCASSPTDLAKNIQYFGAGTRLSVL.

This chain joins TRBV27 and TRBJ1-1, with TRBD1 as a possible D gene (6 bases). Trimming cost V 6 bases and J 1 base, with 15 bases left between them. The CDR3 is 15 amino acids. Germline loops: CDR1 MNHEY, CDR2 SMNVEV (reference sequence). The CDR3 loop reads CASSANVGQNTEAFF. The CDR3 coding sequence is TGTGCCAGCAGCGCAAACGTGGGACAGAACACTGAAGCTTTCTTT.

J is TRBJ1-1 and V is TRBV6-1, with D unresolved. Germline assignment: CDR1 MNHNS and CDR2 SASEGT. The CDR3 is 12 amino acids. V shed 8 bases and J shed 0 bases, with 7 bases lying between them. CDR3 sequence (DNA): TGTGCCAGCCACGGTGTGAACACTGAAGCTTTCTTT. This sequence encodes CASHGVNTEAFF.

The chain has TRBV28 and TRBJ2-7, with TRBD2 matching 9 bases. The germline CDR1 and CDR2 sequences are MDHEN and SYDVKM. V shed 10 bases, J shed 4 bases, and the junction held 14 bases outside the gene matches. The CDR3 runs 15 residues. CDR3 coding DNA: TGTGCCACCAGCAAGGGGGGTGCGGGAGGGTACGAGCAGTACTTC. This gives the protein CATSKGGAGGYEQYF.

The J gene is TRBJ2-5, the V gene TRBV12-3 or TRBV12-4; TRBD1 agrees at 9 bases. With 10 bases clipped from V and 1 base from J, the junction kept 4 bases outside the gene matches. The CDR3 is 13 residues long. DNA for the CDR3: TGTGCCATCGGGACAGGGCCCCAAGAGACCCAGTACTTC. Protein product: CAIGTGPQETQYF.

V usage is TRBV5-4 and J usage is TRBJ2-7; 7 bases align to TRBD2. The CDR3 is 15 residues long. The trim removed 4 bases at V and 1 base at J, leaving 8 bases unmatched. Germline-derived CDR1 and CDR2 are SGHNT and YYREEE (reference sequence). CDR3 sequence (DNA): TGTGCCAGCAGCGGTGGGAGCGGGGTATCCTACGAGCAGTACTTC. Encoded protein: CASSGGSGVSYEQYF.

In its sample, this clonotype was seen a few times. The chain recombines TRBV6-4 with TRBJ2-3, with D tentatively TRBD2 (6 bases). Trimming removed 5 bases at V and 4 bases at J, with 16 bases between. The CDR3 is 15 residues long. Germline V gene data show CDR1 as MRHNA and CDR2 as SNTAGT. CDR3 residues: CASSKGTGPPDTQYF. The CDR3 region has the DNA TGTGCCAGCAGTAAGGGGACTGGCCCCCCAGATACGCAGTATTTT.

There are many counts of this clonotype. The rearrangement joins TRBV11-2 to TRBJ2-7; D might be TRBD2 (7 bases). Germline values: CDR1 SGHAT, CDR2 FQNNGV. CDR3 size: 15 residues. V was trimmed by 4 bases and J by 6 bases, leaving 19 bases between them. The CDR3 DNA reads TGTGCCAGCAGCTCCGGGGGGCAGTTCGGCCCCGAGCAGTACTTC. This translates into CASSSGGQFGPEQYF. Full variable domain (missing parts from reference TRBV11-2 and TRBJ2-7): EAGVAQSPRYKIIEKRQSVAFWCNPISGHATLYWYQQILGQGPKLLIQFQNNGVVDDSQLPKDRFSAERLKGVDSTLKIQPAKLEDSAVYLCASSSGGQFGPEQYFGPGTRLTVT.

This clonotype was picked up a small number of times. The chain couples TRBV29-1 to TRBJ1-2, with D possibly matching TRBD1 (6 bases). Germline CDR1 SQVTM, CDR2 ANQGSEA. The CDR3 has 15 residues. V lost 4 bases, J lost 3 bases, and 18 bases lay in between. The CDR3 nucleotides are TGCAGCGTTGGGGGGCTTTCGGGTATGGACTATGGCTACACCTTC. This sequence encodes CSVGGLSGMDYGYTF. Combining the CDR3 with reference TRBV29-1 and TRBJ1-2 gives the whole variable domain SAVISQKPSRDICQRGTSLTIQCQVDSQVTMMFWYRQQPGQSLTLIATANQGSEATYESGFVIDKFPISRPNLTFSTLTVSNMSPEDSSIYLCSVGGLSGMDYGYTFGSGTRLTVV.

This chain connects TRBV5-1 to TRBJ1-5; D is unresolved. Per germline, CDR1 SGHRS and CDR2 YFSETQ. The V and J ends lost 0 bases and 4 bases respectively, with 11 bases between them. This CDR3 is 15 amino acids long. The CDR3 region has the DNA TGCGCCAGCAGCTTGGGGCACGCGGGAAATCAGCCCCAGCATTTT. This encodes CASSLGHAGNQPQHF. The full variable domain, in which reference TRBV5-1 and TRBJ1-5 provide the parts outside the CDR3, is KAGVTQTPRYLIKTRGQQVTLSCSPISGHRSVSWYQQTPGQGLQFLFEYFSETQRNKGNFPGRFSGRQFSNSRSEMNVSTLELGDSALYLCASSLGHAGNQPQHFGDGTRLSIL.

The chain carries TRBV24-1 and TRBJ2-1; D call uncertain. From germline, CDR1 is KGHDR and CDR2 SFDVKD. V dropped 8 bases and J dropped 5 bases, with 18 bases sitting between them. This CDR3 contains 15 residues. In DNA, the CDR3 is TGTGCCACCACCGGCCCTTCCTTGGGAAACAATGAGCAGTTCTTC. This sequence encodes CATTGPSLGNNEQFF.

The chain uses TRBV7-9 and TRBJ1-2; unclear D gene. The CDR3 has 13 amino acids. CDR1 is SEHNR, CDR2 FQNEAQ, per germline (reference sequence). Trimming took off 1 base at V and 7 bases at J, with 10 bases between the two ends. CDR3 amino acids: CASSLVIGSGYTF. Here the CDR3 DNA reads TGTGCCAGCAGCTTAGTTATAGGCTCTGGCTACACCTTC.

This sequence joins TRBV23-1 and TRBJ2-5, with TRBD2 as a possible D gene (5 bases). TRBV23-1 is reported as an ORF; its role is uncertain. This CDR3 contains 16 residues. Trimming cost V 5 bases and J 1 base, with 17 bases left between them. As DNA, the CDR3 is TGCGCCAGCAGTGAGCCAGAGGCTAGCAGCCAAGAGACCCAGTACTTC. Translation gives CASSEPEASSQETQYF.

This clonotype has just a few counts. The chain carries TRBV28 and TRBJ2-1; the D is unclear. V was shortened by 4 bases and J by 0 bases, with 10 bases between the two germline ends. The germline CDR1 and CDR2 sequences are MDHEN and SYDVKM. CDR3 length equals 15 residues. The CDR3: CASSSARSSYNEQFF. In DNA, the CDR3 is TGTGCCAGCAGTTCGGCCAGATCCTCCTACAATGAGCAGTTCTTC. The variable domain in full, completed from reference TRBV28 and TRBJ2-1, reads DVKVTQSSRYLVKRTGEKVFLECVQDMDHENMFWYRQDPGLGLRLIYFSYDVKMKEKGDIPEGYSVSREKKERFSLILESASTNQTSMYLCASSSARSSYNEQFFGPGTRLTVL.

The CDR3 bases are TGTGCCAGCAGCCCTTCACAGGGGAACTACAATGAGCAGTTCTTC. Translated, it gives CASSPSQGNYNEQFF. The chain links TRBV9 to TRBJ2-1; 7 bases are shared with TRBD1. The junction had 7 bases not matched to a gene; V was cut back by 4 bases and J by 3 bases. This CDR3 comprises 15 residues. Germline assignment: CDR1 SGDLS and CDR2 YYNGEE.

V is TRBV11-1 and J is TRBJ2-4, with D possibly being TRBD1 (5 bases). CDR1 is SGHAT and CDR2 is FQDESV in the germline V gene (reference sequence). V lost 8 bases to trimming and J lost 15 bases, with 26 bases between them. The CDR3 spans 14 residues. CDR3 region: CASRREGATGLTYF. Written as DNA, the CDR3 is TGTGCCAGCCGTAGGGAAGGGGCAACAGGCCTCACGTACTTC. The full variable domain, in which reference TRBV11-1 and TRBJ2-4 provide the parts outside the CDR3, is EAEVAQSPRYKITEKSQAVAFWCDPISGHATLYWYRQILGQGPELLVQFQDESVVDDSQLPKDRFSAERLKGVDSTLKIQPAELGDSAMYLCASRREGATGLTYFGAGTRLSVL.

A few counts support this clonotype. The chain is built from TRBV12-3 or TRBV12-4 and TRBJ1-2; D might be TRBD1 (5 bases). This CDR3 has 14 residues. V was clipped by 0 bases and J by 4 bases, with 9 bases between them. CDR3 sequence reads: CASSLAQGFYGYTF. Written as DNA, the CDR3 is TGTGCCAGCAGTTTAGCCCAGGGTTTCTATGGCTACACCTTC.